Listed below are T cell receptor beta chains from one sample, sequenced in a study of shared clonotypes between healthy human individuals. Profiled with immunoSEQ multiplex PCR; TCRdb holds only in-frame clones, not every one. The sample lists around 2,000,000 clones, roughly 96% seen once, with more than 0.1% in the top ten. Sequencing input: naive CD4+ T cells sorted from blood. The origin of the receptors is a young man in good health. The CDR3 runs from the conserved cysteine through the conserved F or W. D genes are given only for firm matches. Clone size is shown for a subset of rows, as once, few, many or a class of expanded clone.

j_gene: TRBJ2-7
v_gene: TRBV5-1
abundance: .
d_gene: .
CDR3aa: CASSPGAATDYEQYF
CDR3nt: TGCGCCAGCAGCCCCGGGGCGGCTACAGACTACGAGCAGTACTTC

j_gene: TRBJ2-1
v_gene: TRBV5-4
abundance: .
d_gene: .
CDR3aa: CASSLEGLAGNEQFF
CDR3nt: TGTGCCAGCAGCTTGGAAGGTCTAGCTGGGAATGAGCAGTTCTTC

j_gene: TRBJ1-2
v_gene: TRBV5-1
abundance: few
d_gene: TRBD1
CDR3aa: CASSLAQSLTGDGYTF
CDR3nt: TGCGCCAGCAGCTTGGCCCAGAGCCTTACAGGGGATGGCTACACCTTC

j_gene: TRBJ1-4
v_gene: TRBV5-1
abundance: .
d_gene: .
CDR3aa: CASSLTRLGGEKLFF
CDR3nt: TGCGCCAGCAGCTTGACGAGACTCGGAGGCGAAAAACTGTTTTTT

j_gene: TRBJ2-5
v_gene: TRBV5-4
abundance: .
d_gene: .
CDR3aa: CASSLSPVAAQETQYF
CDR3nt: TGTGCCAGCAGCTTATCCCCCGTAGCGGCACAAGAGACCCAGTACTTC

j_gene: TRBJ2-7
v_gene: TRBV7-2
abundance: .
d_gene: TRBD2
CDR3aa: CASSLLGLATSYEQYF
CDR3nt: TGTGCCAGCAGCTTATTGGGACTAGCGACTTCCTACGAGCAGTACTTC

j_gene: TRBJ1-3
v_gene: TRBV7-2
abundance: .
d_gene: .
CDR3aa: CASSLGALSGNTIYF
CDR3nt: TGTGCCAGCAGCTTAGGGGCACTCTCTGGAAACACCATATATTTT

j_gene: TRBJ2-5
v_gene: TRBV6-5
abundance: .
d_gene: .
CDR3aa: CASSLDGARGETQYF
CDR3nt: TGTGCCAGCAGTTTAGATGGGGCGCGAGGAGAGACCCAGTACTTC

j_gene: TRBJ2-7
v_gene: TRBV15
abundance: .
d_gene: .
CDR3aa: CATSRDQGGREQYF
CDR3nt: TGTGCCACCAGCAGAGATCAAGGGGGTCGCGAGCAGTACTTC

j_gene: TRBJ1-5
v_gene: TRBV6-1
abundance: .
d_gene: .
CDR3aa: CASSEGEGSGQPQHF
CDR3nt: TGTGCCAGCAGTGAAGGGGAGGGATCAGGTCAGCCCCAGCATTTT

j_gene: TRBJ2-5
v_gene: TRBV11-2
abundance: .
d_gene: .
CDR3aa: CASSFTGTQYF
CDR3nt: TGTGCCAGCAGCTTCACAGGGACCCAGTACTTC

j_gene: TRBJ1-2
v_gene: TRBV7-2
abundance: .
d_gene: .
CDR3aa: CASSSVSGAGYGYTF
CDR3nt: TGTGCCAGCAGCTCAGTGAGTGGGGCTGGCTATGGCTACACCTTC

j_gene: TRBJ2-7
v_gene: TRBV27
abundance: .
d_gene: TRBD1
CDR3aa: CASSPDRVLSYEQYF
CDR3nt: TGTGCCAGCAGCCCGGACAGGGTGCTCTCCTACGAGCAGTACTTC

j_gene: TRBJ1-1
v_gene: TRBV5-6
abundance: .
d_gene: .
CDR3aa: CASTWGLNTEAFF
CDR3nt: TGTGCCAGCACCTGGGGCTTGAACACTGAAGCTTTCTTT

j_gene: TRBJ1-1
v_gene: TRBV18
abundance: .
d_gene: .
CDR3aa: CASSPVTVNTEAFF
CDR3nt: TGTGCCAGCTCACCAGTGACAGTGAACACTGAAGCTTTCTTT

j_gene: TRBJ1-1
v_gene: TRBV6-7
abundance: .
d_gene: .
CDR3aa: CASGWGARTEAFF
CDR3nt: TGTGCCAGCGGTTGGGGGGCGCGAACTGAAGCTTTCTTT

j_gene: TRBJ1-5
v_gene: TRBV7-8
abundance: once
d_gene: TRBD1
CDR3aa: CASSLASSLGQGLWPQHF
CDR3nt: TGTGCCAGCAGCTTAGCTAGCTCGTTGGGACAGGGCTTATGGCCCCAGCATTTT

j_gene: TRBJ1-2
v_gene: TRBV5-4
abundance: .
d_gene: .
CDR3aa: CASSRDSTRGYTF
CDR3nt: TGTGCCAGCAGCCGTGATAGTACGAGGGGCTACACCTTC

j_gene: TRBJ2-7
v_gene: TRBV15
abundance: .
d_gene: .
CDR3aa: CATSKFRGEDEQYF
CDR3nt: TGTGCCACCAGCAAGTTCAGGGGGGAGGACGAGCAGTACTTC

j_gene: TRBJ2-3
v_gene: TRBV6-4
abundance: .
d_gene: .
CDR3aa: CASSGVATDTQYF
CDR3nt: TGTGCCAGCAGTGGAGTAGCCACAGATACGCAGTATTTT

j_gene: TRBJ2-7
v_gene: TRBV11-2
abundance: .
d_gene: TRBD2
CDR3aa: CASSSRDTRVIGLAYEQYF
CDR3nt: TGTGCCAGCAGCAGCCGGGACACCCGAGTTATAGGACTAGCTTACGAGCAGTACTTC

j_gene: TRBJ2-2
v_gene: TRBV30
abundance: .
d_gene: .
CDR3aa: CAWTSLRRTGELFF
CDR3nt: TGTGCCTGGACCTCCTTACGGCGTACCGGGGAGCTGTTTTTT

j_gene: TRBJ1-5
v_gene: TRBV6-6
abundance: .
d_gene: .
CDR3aa: CASSEGNQPQHF
CDR3nt: TGTGCCAGCAGTGAGGGCAATCAGCCCCAGCATTTT

j_gene: TRBJ2-7
v_gene: TRBV18
abundance: once
d_gene: TRBD2
CDR3aa: CASSHPGLAGSEQYF
CDR3nt: TGTGCCAGCTCACACCCGGGACTAGCGGGGAGCGAGCAGTACTTC

j_gene: TRBJ1-2
v_gene: TRBV28
abundance: .
d_gene: TRBD1
CDR3aa: CASGLPTGTESYGYTF
CDR3nt: TGTGCCAGCGGCCTACCCACCGGGACAGAATCCTATGGCTACACCTTC

j_gene: TRBJ2-1
v_gene: TRBV11-2
abundance: .
d_gene: .
CDR3aa: CASSYKQGFDEQFF
CDR3nt: TGTGCCAGCAGCTACAAACAGGGATTCGATGAGCAGTTCTTC

j_gene: TRBJ1-6
v_gene: TRBV5-1
abundance: few
d_gene: TRBD1
CDR3aa: CASSVDRGLSPLHF
CDR3nt: TGCGCCAGCAGCGTGGATAGGGGGCTCTCACCCCTCCACTTT

j_gene: TRBJ2-1
v_gene: TRBV18
abundance: .
d_gene: .
CDR3aa: CASSPQGDEQFF
CDR3nt: TGTGCCAGCTCACCACAGGGTGATGAGCAGTTCTTC

j_gene: TRBJ2-5
v_gene: TRBV27
abundance: .
d_gene: .
CDR3aa: CASSPGTKGETQYF
CDR3nt: TGTGCCAGCAGCCCGGGGACGAAGGGAGAGACCCAGTACTTC

j_gene: TRBJ1-3
v_gene: TRBV2
abundance: .
d_gene: TRBD1
CDR3aa: CASSQTGFGNTIYF
CDR3nt: TGTGCCAGCAGCCAGACAGGGTTTGGAAACACCATATATTTT

j_gene: TRBJ2-3
v_gene: TRBV4-3
abundance: .
d_gene: .
CDR3aa: CASSQDGREDTQYF
CDR3nt: TGCGCCAGCAGCCAAGACGGCAGGGAGGATACGCAGTATTTT

j_gene: TRBJ2-3
v_gene: TRBV4-2
abundance: once
d_gene: TRBD2
CDR3aa: CASSPTSGERTDTQYF
CDR3nt: TGTGCCAGCAGCCCTACTAGCGGGGAACGAACAGATACGCAGTATTTT

j_gene: TRBJ1-6
v_gene: TRBV5-1
abundance: .
d_gene: .
CDR3aa: CASSLGQRPTNSPLHF
CDR3nt: TGCGCCAGCAGCTTGGGACAGCGCCCTACTAATTCACCCCTCCACTTT

j_gene: TRBJ1-5
v_gene: TRBV7-4
abundance: .
d_gene: .
CDR3aa: CASAGLPRPQHF
CDR3nt: TGTGCCAGCGCCGGACTCCCGCGTCCCCAGCATTTT

j_gene: TRBJ2-5
v_gene: TRBV18
abundance: .
d_gene: TRBD2
CDR3aa: CASSNTGTSIKVPQYF
CDR3nt: TGTGCCAGCTCGAACACCGGGACTAGCATTAAAGTGCCCCAGTACTTC

j_gene: TRBJ2-7
v_gene: TRBV7-2
abundance: .
d_gene: .
CDR3aa: CASSPLGASYEQYF
CDR3nt: TGTGCCAGCAGCCCTCTAGGGGCCTCCTACGAGCAGTACTTC

j_gene: TRBJ1-5
v_gene: TRBV7-2
abundance: .
d_gene: TRBD1
CDR3aa: CASSFGQGSQPQHF
CDR3nt: TGTGCCAGCAGCTTCGGACAGGGGAGTCAGCCCCAGCATTTT

j_gene: TRBJ1-5
v_gene: TRBV6-6
abundance: .
d_gene: .
CDR3aa: CASSYPSDPRNQPQHF
CDR3nt: TGTGCCAGCAGTTACCCTTCGGACCCTCGCAATCAGCCCCAGCATTTT

j_gene: TRBJ2-1
v_gene: TRBV19
abundance: .
d_gene: TRBD1
CDR3aa: CASSIGGTGSVYNEQFF
CDR3nt: TGTGCCAGTAGTATTGGCGGGACAGGTAGCGTCTACAATGAGCAGTTCTTC

j_gene: TRBJ2-7
v_gene: TRBV10-1
abundance: .
d_gene: TRBD1
CDR3aa: CASSTGTDPREQYF
CDR3nt: TGCGCCAGCAGTACCGGGACAGACCCCCGCGAGCAGTACTTC

j_gene: TRBJ2-3
v_gene: TRBV5-1
abundance: .
d_gene: TRBD2
CDR3aa: CASSREGLDTQYF
CDR3nt: TGCGCCAGCAGTCGGGAGGGCCTAGATACGCAGTATTTT

j_gene: TRBJ2-1
v_gene: TRBV5-1
abundance: .
d_gene: .
CDR3aa: CASSLGAGNPYNEQFF
CDR3nt: TGCGCCAGCAGCCTGGGGGCAGGGAACCCTTACAATGAGCAGTTCTTC

j_gene: TRBJ2-7
v_gene: TRBV2
abundance: .
d_gene: TRBD1
CDR3aa: CASSVGQGAYEQYF
CDR3nt: TGTGCCAGCAGTGTGGGACAGGGGGCCTACGAGCAGTACTTC

j_gene: TRBJ2-1
v_gene: TRBV6-5
abundance: .
d_gene: TRBD2
CDR3aa: CASTAGVTYNEQFF
CDR3nt: TGTGCCAGCACGGCGGGGGTTACCTACAATGAGCAGTTCTTC

j_gene: TRBJ1-1
v_gene: TRBV10-2
abundance: .
d_gene: TRBD1
CDR3aa: CASRVTGLSEAFF
CDR3nt: TGCGCCAGCAGGGTGACAGGGTTATCTGAAGCTTTCTTT

j_gene: TRBJ2-1
v_gene: TRBV9
abundance: .
d_gene: .
CDR3aa: CASSVGQTSSYNEQFF
CDR3nt: TGTGCCAGCAGCGTAGGGCAAACGAGCTCCTACAATGAGCAGTTCTTC

j_gene: TRBJ2-3
v_gene: TRBV7-2
abundance: .
d_gene: TRBD2
CDR3aa: CASSLIRWEGPTDTQYF
CDR3nt: TGTGCCAGCAGCTTAATTCGGTGGGAGGGCCCGACAGATACGCAGTATTTT

j_gene: TRBJ1-1
v_gene: TRBV18
abundance: .
d_gene: .
CDR3aa: CASSPETLNTEAFF
CDR3nt: TGTGCCAGCTCACCGGAAACCCTGAACACTGAAGCTTTCTTT

j_gene: TRBJ2-7
v_gene: TRBV5-1
abundance: .
d_gene: .
CDR3aa: CASSGTGFTYEQYF
CDR3nt: TGCGCCAGCAGCGGTACAGGGTTTACCTACGAGCAGTACTTC

j_gene: TRBJ1-1
v_gene: TRBV29-1
abundance: .
d_gene: .
CDR3aa: CSVIGQTGNTEAFF
CDR3nt: TGCAGCGTGATAGGACAAACAGGAAACACTGAAGCTTTCTTT

j_gene: TRBJ2-1
v_gene: TRBV18
abundance: .
d_gene: .
CDR3aa: CASSPPPGYNEQFF
CDR3nt: TGTGCCAGCTCACCACCCCCAGGGTACAATGAGCAGTTCTTC